This TCR beta chain is from a study of OX40 agonist ivuxolimab in advanced cancers. Some clones are missing from TCRdb's copy, which holds only in-frame ones; the method was immunoSEQ multiplex PCR. The table lists about 12,000 clones, over 70% of them singletons. V was clipped by 5 bases and J by 3 bases, with 16 bases between them. CDR3 length: 15 amino acids. From germline, CDR1 is MNHEY and CDR2 SVGAGI. This TCR came from an adult with an advanced solid tumor such as melanoma, head and neck, liver or kidney cancer. The sample here was CD4+ or CD8+ T cells sorted from blood, taken in a trial of the OX40 agonist ivuxolimab. The V and J genes are TRBV6-5 and TRBJ1-1; D is unclear. This CDR3 reads CASSTYGVEDTEAFF. CDR3 DNA sequence: TGTGCCAGCAGTACATACGGGGTCGAGGACACTGAAGCTTTCTTT.